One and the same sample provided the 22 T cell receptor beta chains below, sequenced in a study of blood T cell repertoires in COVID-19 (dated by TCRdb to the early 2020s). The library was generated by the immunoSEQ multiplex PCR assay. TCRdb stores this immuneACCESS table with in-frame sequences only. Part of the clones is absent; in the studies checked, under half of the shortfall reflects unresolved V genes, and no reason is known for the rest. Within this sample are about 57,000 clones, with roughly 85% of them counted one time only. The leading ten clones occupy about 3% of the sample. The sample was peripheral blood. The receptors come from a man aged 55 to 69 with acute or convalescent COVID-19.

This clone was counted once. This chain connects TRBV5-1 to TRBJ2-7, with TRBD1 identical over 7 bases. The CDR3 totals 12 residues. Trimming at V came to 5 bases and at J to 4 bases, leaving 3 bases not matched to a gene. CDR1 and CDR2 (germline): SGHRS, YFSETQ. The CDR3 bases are TGCGCCAGCAGTCGACAGGGATACGAGCAGTACTTC. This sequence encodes CASSRQGYEQYF.

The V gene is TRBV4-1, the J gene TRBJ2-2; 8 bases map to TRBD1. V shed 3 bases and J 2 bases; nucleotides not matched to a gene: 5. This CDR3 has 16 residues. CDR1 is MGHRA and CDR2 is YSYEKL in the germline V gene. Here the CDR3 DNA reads TGCGCCAGCAGCCAGGACGACAGGGGAAACACCGGGGAGCTGTTTTTT. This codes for CASSQDDRGNTGELFF.

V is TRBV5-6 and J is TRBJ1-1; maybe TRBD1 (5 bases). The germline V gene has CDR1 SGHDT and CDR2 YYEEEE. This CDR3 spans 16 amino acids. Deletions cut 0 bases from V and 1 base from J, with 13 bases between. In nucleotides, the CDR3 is TGTGCCAGCAGCTTGGGGGGCGGAGTTCAGAACACTGAAGCTTTCTTT. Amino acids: CASSLGGGVQNTEAFF.

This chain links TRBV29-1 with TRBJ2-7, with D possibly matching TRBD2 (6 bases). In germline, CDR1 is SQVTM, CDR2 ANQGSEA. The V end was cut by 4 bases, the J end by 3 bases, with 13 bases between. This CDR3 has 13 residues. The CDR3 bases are TGCAGCGTTGGGGTCCCGGGGGTCTACGAGCAGTACTTC. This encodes CSVGVPGVYEQYF.

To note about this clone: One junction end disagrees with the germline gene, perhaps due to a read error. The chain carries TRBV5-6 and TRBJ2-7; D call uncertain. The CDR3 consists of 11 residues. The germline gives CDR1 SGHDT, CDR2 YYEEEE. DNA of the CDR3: TGTGCCAGCACCTTGTACGGGGAGCAGTACTTC. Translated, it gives CASTLYGEQYF.

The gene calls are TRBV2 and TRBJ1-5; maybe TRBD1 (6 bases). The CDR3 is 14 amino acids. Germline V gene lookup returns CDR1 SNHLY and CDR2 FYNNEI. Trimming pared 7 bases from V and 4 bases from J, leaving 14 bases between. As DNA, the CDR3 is TGTGCCAGCAAGTCCAGGGGTTGGAATCAGCCCCAGCATTTT. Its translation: CASKSRGWNQPQHF. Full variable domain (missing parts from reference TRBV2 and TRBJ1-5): EPEVTQTPSHQVTQMGQEVILRCVPISNHLYFYWYRQILGQKVEFLVSFYNNEISEKSEIFDDQFSVERPDGSNFTLKIRSTKLEDSAMYFCASKSRGWNQPQHFGDGTRLSIL.

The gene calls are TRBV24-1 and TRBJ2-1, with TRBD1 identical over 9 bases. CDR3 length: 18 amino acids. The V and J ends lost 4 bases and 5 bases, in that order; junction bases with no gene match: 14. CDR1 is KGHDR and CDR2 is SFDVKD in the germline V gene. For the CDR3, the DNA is TGTGCCACCAGTGACCGTACTCGACAGGGGGGGCGAAACAATGAGCAGTTCTTC. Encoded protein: CATSDRTRQGGRNNEQFF.

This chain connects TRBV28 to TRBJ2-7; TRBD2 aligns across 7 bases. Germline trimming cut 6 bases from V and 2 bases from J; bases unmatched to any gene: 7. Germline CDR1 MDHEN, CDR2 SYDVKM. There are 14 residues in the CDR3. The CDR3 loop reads CASRPGGSTYEQYF. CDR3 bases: TGTGCCAGCAGGCCGGGAGGCAGCACCTACGAGCAGTACTTC.

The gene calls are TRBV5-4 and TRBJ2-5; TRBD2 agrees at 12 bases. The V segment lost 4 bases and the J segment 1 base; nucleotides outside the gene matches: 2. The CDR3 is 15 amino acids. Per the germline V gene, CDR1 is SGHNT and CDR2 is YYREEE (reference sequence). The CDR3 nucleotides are TGTGCCAGCAGCCGGACTAGCGGGACCCAAGAGACCCAGTACTTC. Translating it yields CASSRTSGTQETQYF.

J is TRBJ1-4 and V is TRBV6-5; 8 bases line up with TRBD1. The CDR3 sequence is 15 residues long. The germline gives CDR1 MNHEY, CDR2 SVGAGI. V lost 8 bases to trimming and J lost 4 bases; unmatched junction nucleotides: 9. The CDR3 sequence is CASVDTGGGNEKLFF. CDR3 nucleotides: TGTGCCAGCGTAGATACAGGGGGTGGTAATGAAAAACTGTTTTTT.

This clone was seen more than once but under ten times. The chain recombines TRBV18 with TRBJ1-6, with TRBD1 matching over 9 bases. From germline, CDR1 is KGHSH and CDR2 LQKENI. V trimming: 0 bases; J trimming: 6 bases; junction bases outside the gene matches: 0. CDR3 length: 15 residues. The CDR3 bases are TGTGCCAGCTCACCACCGGGACAGGGTAATTCACCCCTCCACTTT. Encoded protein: CASSPPGQGNSPLHF.

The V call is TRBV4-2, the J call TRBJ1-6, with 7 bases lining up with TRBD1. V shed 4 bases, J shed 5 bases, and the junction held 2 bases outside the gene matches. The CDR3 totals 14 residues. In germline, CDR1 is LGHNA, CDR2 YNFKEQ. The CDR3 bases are TGTGCCAGCAGCCGGGACAGTAATAATTCACCCCTCCACTTT. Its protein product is CASSRDSNNSPLHF.

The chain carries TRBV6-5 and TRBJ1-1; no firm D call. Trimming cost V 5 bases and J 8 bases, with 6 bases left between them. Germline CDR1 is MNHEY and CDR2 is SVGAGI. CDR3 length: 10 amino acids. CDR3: CASSTQEAFF. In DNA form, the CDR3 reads TGTGCCAGCAGTACCCAGGAAGCTTTCTTT.

CDR3 in DNA: TGTGCCAGCAGCCAAGTCTTCAGGGAAAACGAGCAGTACTTC. Translating it yields CASSQVFRENEQYF. The V and J genes are TRBV3-1 (or the pseudogene TRBV3-2) and TRBJ2-7; a possible D gene is TRBD1 (5 bases). V shed 1 base and J shed 5 bases, with 12 bases lying between them. Germline CDR1 and CDR2: LGHDT and YNNKEL (reference sequence). The CDR3 is 14 residues long.

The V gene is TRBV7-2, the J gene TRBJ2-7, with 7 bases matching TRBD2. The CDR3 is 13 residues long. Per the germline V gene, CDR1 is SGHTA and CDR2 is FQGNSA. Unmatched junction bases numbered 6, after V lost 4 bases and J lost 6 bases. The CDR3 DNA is TGTGCCAGCAGCTCCCGGACTAGTCTCGAGCAGTACTTC. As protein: CASSSRTSLEQYF.

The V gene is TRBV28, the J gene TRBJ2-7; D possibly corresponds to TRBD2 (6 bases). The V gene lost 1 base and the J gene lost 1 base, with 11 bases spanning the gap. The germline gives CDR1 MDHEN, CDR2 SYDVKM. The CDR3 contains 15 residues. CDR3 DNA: TGTGCCAGCAGTTTATCGGGGGTGGGGTCCTACGAGCAGTACTTC. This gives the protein CASSLSGVGSYEQYF.

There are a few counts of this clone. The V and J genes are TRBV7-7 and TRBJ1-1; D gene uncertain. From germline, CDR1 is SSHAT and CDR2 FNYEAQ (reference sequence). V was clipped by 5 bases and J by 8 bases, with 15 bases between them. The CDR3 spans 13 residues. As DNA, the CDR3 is TGTGCCAGCAGCAAAGCGGGATCAACAGAAGCTTTCTTT. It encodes CASSKAGSTEAFF. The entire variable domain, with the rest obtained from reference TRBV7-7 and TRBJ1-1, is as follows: GAGVSQSPRYKVTKRGQDVTLRCDPISSHATLYWYQQALGQGPEFLTYFNYEAQPDKSGLPSDRFSAERPEGSISTLTIQRTEQRDSAMYRCASSKAGSTEAFFGQGTRLTVV.

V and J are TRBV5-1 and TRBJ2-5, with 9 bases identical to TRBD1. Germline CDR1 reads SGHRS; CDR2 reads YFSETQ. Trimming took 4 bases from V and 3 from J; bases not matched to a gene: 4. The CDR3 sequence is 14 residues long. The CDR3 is CASSRGQGEETQYF. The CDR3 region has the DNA TGCGCCAGCAGCCGGGGACAGGGAGAAGAGACCCAGTACTTC.

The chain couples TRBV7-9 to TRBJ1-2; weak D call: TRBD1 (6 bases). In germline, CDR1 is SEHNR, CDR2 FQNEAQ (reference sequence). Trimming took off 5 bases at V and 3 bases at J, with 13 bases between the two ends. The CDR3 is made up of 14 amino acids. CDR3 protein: CASSQDSGYYGYTF. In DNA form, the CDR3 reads TGTGCCAGCAGCCAGGACAGTGGCTACTATGGCTACACCTTC.

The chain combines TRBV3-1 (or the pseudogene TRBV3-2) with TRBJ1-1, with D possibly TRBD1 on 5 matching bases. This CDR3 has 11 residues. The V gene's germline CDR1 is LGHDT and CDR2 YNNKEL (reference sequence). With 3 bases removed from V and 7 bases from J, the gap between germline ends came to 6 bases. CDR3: CASSQGREAFF. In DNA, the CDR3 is TGTGCCAGCAGCCAGGGGCGTGAAGCTTTCTTT.

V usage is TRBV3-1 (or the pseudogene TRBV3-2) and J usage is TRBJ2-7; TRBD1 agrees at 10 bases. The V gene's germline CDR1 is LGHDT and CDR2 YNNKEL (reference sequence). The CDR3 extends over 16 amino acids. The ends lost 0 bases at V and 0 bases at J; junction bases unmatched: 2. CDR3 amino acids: CASSQDWTGGSYEQYF. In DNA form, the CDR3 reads TGTGCCAGCAGCCAAGATTGGACAGGGGGCTCCTACGAGCAGTACTTC.

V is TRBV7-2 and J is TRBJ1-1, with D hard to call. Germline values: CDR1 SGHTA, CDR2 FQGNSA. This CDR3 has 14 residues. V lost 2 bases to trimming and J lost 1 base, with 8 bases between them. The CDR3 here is CASSLFSGNTEAFF. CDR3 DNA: TGTGCCAGCAGCTTATTCTCGGGGAACACTGAAGCTTTCTTT.